A selection of T cell receptor beta chains follows, all from one sample in a study of T cells in localized non-small cell lung cancer. Data came from immunoSEQ multiplex PCR; TCRdb stores just in-frame clones and leaves some out. Of about 19,000 clones listed, approximately 91% were seen once; the top ten hold 2.5% to 3%. Here the sequenced sample was peripheral blood, taken before any cancer treatment. All receptors come from a woman aged 35 to 70 with stage I lung adenocarcinoma. CDR3s include the opening cysteine and the closing phenylalanine or tryptophan. A D gene is named only where the DNA matches it firmly. The size of a clone is reported for some rows only, either as once, few or many, or as a class for expanded clones.

NA,TRBV4-1,NA,TRBJ2-2,TGCGCCAGCAGTCTCCAGGGTTCGTGGGAGCTGTTTTTT,CASSLQGSWELFF
NA,TRBV9,TRBD1,TRBJ1-1,TGTGCCAGCAGCCCCCGACAGGGGGGGAGGGAAGCTTTCTTT,CASSPRQGGREAFF
NA,TRBV4-1,NA,TRBJ1-2,TGCGCCAGCAGCCAAGAGTGGACACCAGATACCTATGGCTACACCTTC,CASSQEWTPDTYGYTF
NA,TRBV7-3,NA,TRBJ2-3,TGTGCCAGCAGCTTAACGGGGGACCCTGGGACAGATACGCAGTATTTT,CASSLTGDPGTDTQYF
NA,TRBV2,NA,TRBJ2-7,TGTGCCAGCAGCTACGGGACTGTCTTTTCCTACGAGCAGTACTTC,CASSYGTVFSYEQYF
NA,TRBV2,NA,TRBJ2-6,TGTGCCAGCAGTGCAGGGACTGGGGCCAACGTCCTGACTTTC,CASSAGTGANVLTF
once,TRBV18,NA,TRBJ2-7,TGTGCCAGCTCACAATCGAGGGTTAGGTCCTACGAGCAGTACTTC,CASSQSRVRSYEQYF
NA,TRBV28,TRBD1,TRBJ2-7,TGTGCCAGCACCGAGGAGACAGGGAGATACGAGCAGTACTTC,CASTEETGRYEQYF
NA,TRBV30,NA,TRBJ1-1,TGTGCCTGGAGTTTTCAGGGTTCCCTCTCGAACCCTGAAGCTTTCTTT,CAWSFQGSLSNPEAFF
NA,TRBV7-2,NA,TRBJ1-6,TGTGCCAGCAGGTCAGGCCAGTCTGGGAATTCACCCCTCCACTTT,CASRSGQSGNSPLHF
once,TRBV11-1,TRBD2,TRBJ2-2,TGTGCCAGCAGCCTCCGACTAGCGGGAACTACCGGGGAGCTGCTTTTT,CASSLRLAGTTGELLF
NA,TRBV4-2,NA,TRBJ2-1,TGTGCCAGCAGCCAGGGCAGGGGCTCCTACAATGAGCAGTTCTTC,CASSQGRGSYNEQFF
NA,TRBV28,TRBD1,TRBJ1-4,TGTGCCAGCAGTTCGGCGGGACAGGGGTATGAAAAACTGTTTTTT,CASSSAGQGYEKLFF
NA,TRBV7-9,NA,TRBJ1-2,TGTGCCAGCAGCTTCTTGAACGGAAACTATGGCTACACCTTC,CASSFLNGNYGYTF
NA,TRBV5-4,TRBD2,TRBJ2-3,TGTGCCAGCAGCCAGAGGGGTCCTAGCGGGAGGCCAAGCACAGATACGCAGTATTTT,CASSQRGPSGRPSTDTQYF
NA,TRBV30,NA,TRBJ1-2,TGTGCCTGGAGTGTATTGGACAGCTATGGCTACACCTTC,CAWSVLDSYGYTF
NA,TRBV5-1,NA,TRBJ1-2,TGCGCCAGCAGCCAGGATGCAGACGGCTACACCTTC,CASSQDADGYTF